Listed here are 9 T cell receptor beta chains from one sample, sequenced in a study of blood T cell repertoires in COVID-19. Here immunoSEQ multiplex PCR was the method, and the copy in TCRdb shows in-frame clones only, minus some. Of about 320,000 clones in the sample, roughly 85% were seen once. Material: peripheral blood. These receptor sequences come from a human donor in a cohort sampled during active COVID-19.

V and J are TRBV7-9 and TRBJ1-5; D perhaps matches TRBD1 (5 bases). The CDR3 is 13 residues long. The V and J ends lost 8 bases and 2 bases respectively, with 10 bases between them. The V gene's germline CDR1 is SEHNR and CDR2 FQNEAQ (reference sequence). This chain's CDR3 is CASDGGGNQPQHF. Here the CDR3 DNA reads TGTGCCAGCGACGGGGGTGGCAATCAGCCCCAGCATTTT.

This chain links TRBV27 with TRBJ2-5; TRBD1 agrees at 7 bases. This CDR3 region has 14 residues. CDR1 is MNHEY and CDR2 is SMNVEV in the germline V gene (reference sequence). V trimming: 0 bases; J trimming: 5 bases; junction bases outside the gene matches: 3. The CDR3 sequence: CASSLSDRWETQYF. The DNA for the CDR3 is TGTGCCAGCAGTTTATCGGACAGGTGGGAGACCCAGTACTTC.

This chain links TRBV3-1 (or the pseudogene TRBV3-2) with TRBJ1-1; possible D gene TRBD1, 6 bases. The CDR3 covers 14 residues. Germline values: CDR1 LGHDT, CDR2 YNNKEL (reference sequence). With 0 bases removed from V and 5 bases from J, the gap between germline ends came to 10 bases. CDR3 in DNA: TGTGCCAGCAGCCAAGACAGGGGAGGGACTGAAGCTTTCTTT. This codes for CASSQDRGGTEAFF.

This chain connects TRBV6-5 to TRBJ1-1; 8 bases fit TRBD1. V was pared by 5 bases and J by 2 bases, with 7 bases of the junction left unmatched. The CDR3 sequence is 15 residues long. CDR1 is MNHEY and CDR2 is SVGAGI in the germline V gene. The CDR3 DNA reads TGTGCCAGCAGTCTTCGACAGGGGACCAACACTGAAGCTTTCTTT. Translating it yields CASSLRQGTNTEAFF.

The chain uses TRBV6-5 and TRBJ1-2, with TRBD1 as a possible D gene (5 bases). CDR1 MNHEY and CDR2 SVGAGI come from the germline V gene. V was trimmed by 4 bases and J by 8 bases, leaving 20 bases between them. This CDR3 region has 15 residues. CDR3 protein: CASSFGQPAEGGYTF. In DNA form, the CDR3 reads TGTGCCAGCAGTTTTGGCCAGCCGGCGGAGGGGGGCTACACCTTC.

CDR3 bases: TGTGCCAGCAGTAGGACAGATCCTCACACGAACGGGGAGCTGTTTTTT. Translated, it gives CASSRTDPHTNGELFF. V and J are TRBV3-1 (or the pseudogene TRBV3-2) and TRBJ2-2; tentatively, D is TRBD1 (6 bases). Trimming removed 6 bases at V and 7 bases at J, with 21 bases between. Germline CDR1 and CDR2: LGHDT and YNNKEL (reference sequence). The CDR3 is 16 residues long.

Only one count was recorded for this clone. The chain joins TRBV6-5 to TRBJ2-5; 7 bases map to TRBD1. J lost 5 bases, V lost 9 bases, and 3 bases had no gene match. This CDR3 region has 11 residues. Germline-derived CDR1 and CDR2 are MNHEY and SVGAGI. DNA for the CDR3: TGTGCCAGGAGGGGGCAGGAGACCCAGTACTTC. Its protein product is CARRGQETQYF.

The rearrangement uses TRBV18 and TRBJ2-3, with 9 positions matching TRBD1. The V segment lost 3 bases and the J segment 3 bases; nucleotides outside the gene matches: 4. Germline CDR1 KGHSH, CDR2 LQKENI. The CDR3 sequence is 15 residues long. Written as DNA, the CDR3 is TGTGCCAGCTCACCCGGCGACAGGGGGACAGATACGCAGTATTTT. Translating it yields CASSPGDRGTDTQYF.

In its sample, this clone was seen once. The chain employs TRBV11-1 and TRBJ2-2, with 7 bases identical to TRBD1. The J segment lost 3 bases and the V segment lost 8 bases, leaving 6 bases of the junction unmatched. This CDR3 contains 14 residues. From germline, CDR1 is SGHAT and CDR2 FQDESV (reference sequence). CDR3 sequence reads: CASGIDRDTGELFF. CDR3 DNA sequence: TGTGCCAGCGGAATTGACAGGGACACCGGGGAGCTGTTTTTT.